Below, 26 T cell receptor beta chains from the same sample are listed, as sequenced in a study of T-cell reconstitution after alpha-beta-depleted transplantation in children. Unique molecular identifiers tagged the TCRbeta library. TCRdb independently ran MiXCR on the PCR reads; one entry per CDR3 protein. The sample holds 550,000 to 600,000 distinct CDR3 sequences, about 23% seen once. The sample consisted of PBMCs, mostly from graft donor cells, taken 360 days after TCRalphabeta/CD19-depleted stem cell transplant. The receptor source for this set is a boy under two years old who had a stem cell transplant for acute myeloid leukemia, so the T cells may come from the graft donor.

This clonotype turned up a few times. The gene calls are TRBV15 and TRBJ1-2; TRBD1 might be the D (6 bases). Between the trimmed V and J ends, which lost 1 base and 2 bases, there was a span of 8 bases. Germline-derived CDR1 and CDR2 are LNHNV and YYDKDF (reference sequence). The CDR3 is 14 amino acids. This CDR3 reads CATSRGGQNYGYTF. The CDR3 bases are TGTGCCACCAGCAGAGGAGGACAGAACTATGGCTACACCTTC.

This clonotype showed up just a few times. The V call is TRBV11-2, the J call TRBJ2-2; D uncertain. V dropped 5 bases and J dropped 3 bases, with 16 bases sitting between them. Germline assignment: CDR1 SGHAT and CDR2 FQNNGV. The CDR3 sequence is 16 residues long. The chain's CDR3 is CASSPLGSYDTGELFF. In DNA form, the CDR3 reads TGTGCCAGCAGCCCCCTCGGAAGTTATGACACCGGGGAGCTGTTTTTT.

This chain uses TRBV12-3 or TRBV12-4 with TRBJ1-5; D is possibly TRBD1 (6 bases). This CDR3 is built from 16 residues. The V end was cut by 1 base, the J end by 9 bases, with 19 bases between. For the CDR3, the DNA is TGTGCCAGCAGTTTAGAGGGGGGGCTCTTGCACTCGCCCCAGCATTTT. Residues: CASSLEGGLLHSPQHF.

At least ten counts were recorded for this clonotype. The chain couples TRBV25-1 to TRBJ1-1; D perhaps matches TRBD1 (5 bases). Germline V gene lookup returns CDR1 MGHDK and CDR2 SYGVNS. CDR3 size: 16 residues. V was pared by 1 base and J by 2 bases, with 14 bases between. CDR3 in amino acids: CASSEFGGRLNTEAFF. The CDR3 bases are TGTGCCAGCAGTGAATTTGGGGGACGGCTAAACACTGAAGCTTTCTTT.

This clonotype has only one observation. V usage is TRBV6-2 or TRBV6-3 and J usage is TRBJ2-3, with 13 bases identical to TRBD2. J was trimmed by 2 bases and V by 6 bases; bases with no gene match: 5. The germline CDR1 and CDR2 sequences are MNHEY and SVGEGT. The CDR3 runs to 16 residues. In DNA form, the CDR3 reads TGTGCCAGCAGACGACTAGCGGGGGGCCCCACAGATACGCAGTATTTT. This translates into CASRRLAGGPTDTQYF.

This sequence joins TRBV7-8 and TRBJ2-3; the match to TRBD2 covers 7 bases. Per the germline V gene, CDR1 is SGHVS and CDR2 is FQNEAQ. This CDR3 is built from 17 residues. V lost 1 base to trimming and J lost 6 bases; unmatched junction nucleotides: 13. The CDR3, as DNA: TGTGCCAGCAGCTTAGATCCGCCGAGCGGGGAGGCGGATACGCAGTATTTT. Translating it yields CASSLDPPSGEADTQYF.

This clonotype came up many times. The chain couples TRBV20-1 to TRBJ2-7, with D perhaps being TRBD1 or TRBD2 (6 bases each). CDR1 is DFQATT and CDR2 is SNEGSKA in the germline V gene (reference sequence). This CDR3 has 14 amino acids. V was shortened by 3 bases and J by 0 bases, with 12 bases between the two germline ends. The CDR3: CSARSRGGSYEQYF. CDR3 sequence (DNA): TGCAGTGCTAGGAGCAGGGGAGGCTCCTACGAGCAGTACTTC.

This clonotype has at least ten counts. The V call is TRBV20-1, the J call TRBJ2-3; D is ambiguous. The germline V gene has CDR1 DFQATT and CDR2 SNEGSKA (reference sequence). CDR3 length: 11 residues. With 6 bases removed from V and 4 bases from J, the gap between germline ends came to 8 bases. The CDR3 spells CSASLPDTQYF. The DNA of the CDR3 is TGCAGTGCCTCCCTCCCAGATACGCAGTATTTT.

Of note for this clonotype: A read error may be the cause here, since a much bigger clone is one base away. The V and J genes are TRBV7-2 and TRBJ2-5; D gene unclear. Germline V CDR1 and CDR2: SGHTA, FQGNSA. The V end lost 3 bases, the J end lost 5 bases, and 1 base lay between the germline ends. The CDR3 has 10 residues. CDR3 sequence reads: CASSFETQYF. The CDR3 DNA sequence: TGTGCCAGCAGCTTTGAGACCCAGTACTTC.

CDR3 region: CASSSPGLAGRHEQFF. CDR3 sequence (DNA): TGTGCCAGCAGTTCACCGGGACTAGCGGGGCGCCATGAGCAGTTCTTC. The V call is TRBV5-8, the J call TRBJ2-1; 13 positions agree with TRBD2. The CDR3 length is 16 residues. From germline, CDR1 is SGHTS and CDR2 YDEGEE. Germline trimming cut 5 bases from V and 8 bases from J; bases unmatched to any gene: 10. Variable domain in full (rest from reference TRBV5-8 and TRBJ2-1): EAGVTQSPTHLIKTRGQQATLRCSPISGHTSVYWYQQALGLGLQFLLWYDEGEERNRGNFPPRFSGRQFPNYSSELNVNALELEDSALYLCASSSPGLAGRHEQFFGPGTRLTVL.

This chain connects TRBV20-1 to TRBJ1-1; no definite D call. This CDR3 region has 13 residues. Germline CDR1 is DFQATT and CDR2 is SNEGSKA (reference sequence). The V end lost 1 base, the J end lost 4 bases, and 10 bases lay between the germline ends. The CDR3 DNA sequence: TGCAGTGCTAGAGTGATGGGTGGCACTGAAGCTTTCTTT. Its protein is CSARVMGGTEAFF.

This clonotype was seen at least ten times. The chain joins TRBV5-1 to TRBJ2-5; D is ambiguous. Germline V lookup: CDR1 SGHRS, CDR2 YFSETQ. With 4 bases removed from V and 3 bases from J, the gap between germline ends came to 10 bases. There are 13 residues in the CDR3. CDR3 DNA sequence: TGCGCCAGCAGCCCGGTGGTGGAAGAGACCCAGTACTTC. Amino acid sequence: CASSPVVEETQYF.

Many counts were recorded for this clonotype. The CDR3: CSARIRTTATDTQYF. The CDR3 nucleotides are TGCAGTGCTAGAATCAGGACTACCGCCACAGATACGCAGTATTTT. The chain carries TRBV20-1 and TRBJ2-3, with a weak D call TRBD2 (6 bases). In germline, CDR1 is DFQATT, CDR2 SNEGSKA (reference sequence). V shed 2 bases and J shed 2 bases, with 14 bases lying between them. The length of the CDR3 is 15 residues.

This clonotype came up many times. V gene TRBV14 combines with J gene TRBJ2-1; 9 positions match TRBD1. V shed 1 base and J 8 bases; nucleotides not matched to a gene: 9. This CDR3 has 16 residues. Germline V gene data show CDR1 as SGHDN and CDR2 as FVKESK. The CDR3 DNA is TGTGCCAGCAGCCAAGTTGGATTATGGACAGGGGATGAGCAGTTCTTC. This encodes CASSQVGLWTGDEQFF.

This clonotype was counted at least ten times. The chain employs TRBV5-1 and TRBJ2-3, with TRBD2 identical over 9 bases. This CDR3 is 17 amino acids long. Germline loops: CDR1 SGHRS, CDR2 YFSETQ. V shed 4 bases, J shed 2 bases, and the junction held 11 bases outside the gene matches. CDR3 amino acids: CASSLGGGGANTDTQYF. The CDR3 DNA is TGCGCCAGCAGCCTGGGTGGCGGGGGGGCCAACACAGATACGCAGTATTTT. The full variable domain, completed using reference TRBV5-1 and TRBJ2-3, is KAGVTQTPRYLIKTRGQQVTLSCSPISGHRSVSWYQQTPGQGLQFLFEYFSETQRNKGNFPGRFSGRQFSNSRSEMNVSTLELGDSALYLCASSLGGGGANTDTQYFGPGTRLTVL.

This clonotype has a count of ten or more. V and J are TRBV5-1 and TRBJ2-7; maybe TRBD1 (6 bases). The CDR3 is 15 residues long. The germline V gene encodes CDR1 SGHRS and CDR2 YFSETQ. Trimming pared 3 bases from V and 8 bases from J, leaving 21 bases between. The chain's CDR3 is CASSSEQGLGTQQYF. CDR3 coding DNA: TGCGCCAGCAGCTCAGAACAGGGATTGGGAACTCAGCAGTACTTC.

This clonotype was counted many times. The V and J genes are TRBV5-1 and TRBJ2-7; 7 bases fit TRBD1. The CDR3 has 15 amino acids. The germline CDR1 and CDR2 sequences are SGHRS and YFSETQ. V shed 0 bases and J 1 base; nucleotides not matched to a gene: 4. The CDR3 DNA is TGCGCCAGCAGCTTGGAAAGGACAGGATCCTACGAGCAGTACTTC. Residues: CASSLERTGSYEQYF.

About this clonotype: A much more abundant neighbour one base away suggests this may be a read error. J is TRBJ1-3 and V is TRBV6-1; D possibly corresponds to TRBD1 (6 bases). Trimming removed 4 bases from V and 0 bases from J, with 13 bases in between. Germline loops: CDR1 MNHNS, CDR2 SASEGT. This CDR3 is 16 amino acids long. The CDR3 loop reads CASSGQQGISGNTIYF. In DNA, the CDR3 is TGTGCCAGCAGTGGCCAACAGGGCATCTCTGGAAACACCATATATTTT.

The CDR3: CASSGGQGNEQFF. The CDR3 bases are TGTGCCAGCAGTGGCGGACAGGGCAATGAGCAGTTCTTC. The chain links TRBV9 to TRBJ2-1; TRBD1 agrees at 8 bases. Per the germline V gene, CDR1 is SGDLS and CDR2 is YYNGEE. CDR3 length equals 13 residues. V trimming: 5 bases; J trimming: 6 bases; junction bases outside the gene matches: 4.

The table lists this clonotype with many counts. CDR3 protein: CASSGRTGSQRGYTF. The DNA for the CDR3 is TGCGCCAGCAGCGGAAGGACAGGGAGTCAACGTGGCTACACCTTC. V and J are TRBV5-1 and TRBJ1-2; 8 nucleotides align to TRBD1. Germline trimming cut 4 bases from V and 7 bases from J; bases unmatched to any gene: 12. The CDR3 runs 15 residues. In germline, CDR1 is SGHRS, CDR2 YFSETQ.

About this clonotype: The junction does not match germline at one end; this may be a read error. The CDR3 DNA is TGTGCCAGCAGCCCCCCCGGGGGGAGGTCCAAAAACATTCGGTACTTC. Protein sequence: CASSPPGGRSKNIRYF. The chain couples TRBV12-3 or TRBV12-4 to TRBJ2-4; 7 nucleotides align to TRBD2. This CDR3 has 16 amino acids.

This clonotype was counted a few times. The J gene is TRBJ2-1, the V gene TRBV29-1, with a tentative D call TRBD2 (6 bases). Looked up from germline, CDR1 is SQVTM and CDR2 is ANQGSEA. V was cut by 7 bases and J by 8 bases, with 18 bases left in between. The length of the CDR3 is 13 residues. The CDR3 coding sequence is TGCAGCGCTGCGCCCGGGGGAGGATATGAGCAGTTCTTC. This sequence encodes CSAAPGGGYEQFF.

In this sample, this clonotype turned up a few times. The chain has TRBV15 and TRBJ2-3, with a weak D call TRBD1 (5 bases). Trimming pared 1 base from V and 6 bases from J, leaving 14 bases between. The CDR3 is 15 amino acids. From germline, CDR1 is LNHNV and CDR2 YYDKDF (reference sequence). CDR3 loop: CATSRVAGNWDTQYF. CDR3 DNA sequence: TGTGCCACCAGCAGAGTGGCAGGGAATTGGGATACGCAGTATTTT.

The CDR3 is CASSFHSGGASDTQYF. CDR3 bases: TGTGCCAGCAGCTTTCATAGCGGGGGGGCATCGGATACGCAGTATTTT. The rearrangement joins TRBV7-9 to TRBJ2-3, with TRBD2 matching over 11 bases. Germline CDR1 reads SEHNR; CDR2 reads FQNEAQ (reference sequence). J was trimmed by 6 bases and V by 3 bases; bases with no gene match: 8. This CDR3 is built from 16 residues.

This chain connects TRBV20-1 to TRBJ1-1; D gene uncertain. In germline, CDR1 is DFQATT, CDR2 SNEGSKA (reference sequence). CDR3 length: 13 amino acids. V was shortened by 5 bases and J by 4 bases, with 14 bases between the two germline ends. The CDR3, as DNA: TGCAGTGCTGAGCCCCGGATGTTCACTGAAGCTTTCTTT. This translates into CSAEPRMFTEAFF.

This clonotype came up a few times. V gene TRBV29-1 combines with J gene TRBJ1-2; D is unresolved. Germline-derived CDR1 and CDR2 are SQVTM and ANQGSEA. V was pared by 2 bases and J by 4 bases, with 11 bases between. The CDR3 extends over 13 amino acids. The CDR3 loop is CSVEYGNTYGYTF. CDR3 DNA: TGCAGCGTTGAATACGGAAATACCTATGGCTACACCTTC.